These 28 T cell receptor beta chains originate from one sample sequenced in a study of blood T cell repertoires in COVID-19. Profiling relied on immunoSEQ multiplex PCR, and the TCRdb table lists in-frame clones only, not all of them. The sample shows hundreds of thousands of clones, roughly 85% of them seen only once. The sequenced material came from peripheral blood. The receptor set was obtained from a human donor in a cohort sampled during active COVID-19.

In this sample, this clone turned up once. The rearrangement joins TRBV5-1 to TRBJ1-2, with a possible D match to TRBD1 (5 bases). In germline, CDR1 is SGHRS, CDR2 YFSETQ. The ends were cut back, 2 bases at V and 1 base at J, with 15 bases in the middle. This CDR3 spans 16 amino acids. Written as DNA, the CDR3 is TGCGCCAGCAGCTTCACGACAGCAGTCCTTAACTATGGCTACACCTTC. As protein: CASSFTTAVLNYGYTF.

V and J are TRBV12-1 and TRBJ2-3; TRBD1 is the table's D call and was not checked against the DNA. TRBV12-1 constitutes a pseudogene. The CDR3 has 17 residues. The CDR3 DNA reads as TGTGCCAGCAGCTCTGGACAGGGCATGCCTAGCACAGATACGCAGTATTTT. Amino acids: CASSSGQGMPSTDTQYF.

The chain uses TRBV7-9 and TRBJ2-3, with D possibly being TRBD2 (6 bases). CDR3 size: 15 residues. Germline V gene sequence: CDR1 SEHNR, CDR2 FQNEAQ (reference sequence). V was clipped by 5 bases and J by 4 bases, with 16 bases between them. The CDR3 bases are TGTGCCAGCAGCCGACTAGTCTTTGTCGCAGATACGCAGTATTTT. It encodes CASSRLVFVADTQYF.

The chain employs TRBV10-3 and TRBJ1-1, with 9 bases that match TRBD1. This CDR3 region has 15 residues. V was clipped by 6 bases and J by 1 base; unmatched bases: 6. The germline V gene encodes CDR1 ENHRY and CDR2 SYGVKD. Written as DNA, the CDR3 is TGTGCCATCAGCCCTATGGGACAGGGGAACACTGAAGCTTTCTTT. Translating it yields CAISPMGQGNTEAFF.

The chain recombines TRBV6-5 with TRBJ1-1; no definite D call. This CDR3 is 12 amino acids long. The V and J ends lost 6 bases and 6 bases respectively, with 11 bases between them. The germline V gene encodes CDR1 MNHEY and CDR2 SVGAGI. CDR3 amino acids: CASRIADSEAFF. The CDR3 DNA follows: TGTGCCAGCAGAATAGCGGACTCTGAAGCTTTCTTT.

The chain joins TRBV25-1 to TRBJ2-2, with 11 positions matching TRBD2. V trimming: 4 bases; J trimming: 7 bases; junction bases outside the gene matches: 2. This CDR3 spans 14 amino acids. Germline values: CDR1 MGHDK, CDR2 SYGVNS. The CDR3 DNA follows: TGTGCCAGCAGTGGGCTAGCGGGGGGCGGGGAGCTGTTTTTT. This translates into CASSGLAGGGELFF.

This rearrangement joins TRBV7-8 to TRBJ1-6, with TRBD1 as a possible D gene (5 bases). The CDR3 runs 14 residues. Trimming stripped 5 bases from V and 6 bases from J, with 11 bases between. Per the germline V gene, CDR1 is SGHVS and CDR2 is FQNEAQ. The CDR3 spells CASSHDSPNSPLHF. The CDR3 region has the DNA TGTGCCAGCAGCCACGACAGCCCTAATTCACCCCTCCACTTT.

This clone was recorded once. The rearrangement uses TRBV10-1 and TRBJ1-6; D is uncertain. This CDR3 spans 15 amino acids. Germline V gives CDR1 WNHNN, CDR2 SYGVQD (reference sequence). V was cut by 6 bases and J by 11 bases, with 20 bases left in between. CDR3 coding DNA: TGCGCCAGCAGCGCCGGGAGTAAAATCAGGACACCCCTCCACTTT. As protein: CASSAGSKIRTPLHF.

V and J are TRBV2 and TRBJ2-2; 12 bases map to TRBD2. Germline-derived CDR1 and CDR2 are SNHLY and FYNNEI. The CDR3 extends over 14 amino acids. Unmatched junction bases numbered 2, after V lost 7 bases and J lost 5 bases. The CDR3 DNA reads TGTGCCAGCACGGGGACTAGCGGGACCGGGGAGCTGTTTTTT. Its protein product is CASTGTSGTGELFF.

The gene calls are TRBV29-1 and TRBJ1-1; the D is unclear. Trimming removed 3 bases from V and 5 bases from J, with 13 bases in between. CDR1 and CDR2 (germline): SQVTM, ANQGSEA. This CDR3 contains 13 residues. CDR3 nucleotides: TGCAGCGTTGAGCTTGCAGCGGGAACTGAAGCTTTCTTT. Amino acid sequence: CSVELAAGTEAFF.

The sample holds a few counts of this clone. The chain employs TRBV10-3 and TRBJ1-2; D may be TRBD1 (5 bases). Deletions cut 3 bases from V and 4 bases from J, with 12 bases between. Germline V gene lookup returns CDR1 ENHRY and CDR2 SYGVKD. There are 14 residues in the CDR3. In nucleotides, the CDR3 is TGTGCCATCAGTGACAGGGATTCAGGCTATGGCTACACCTTC. This gives the protein CAISDRDSGYGYTF.

CDR3 nucleotide sequence: TGTGCCAGCCGGGGGGGTATGAACACTGAAGCTTTCTTT. Protein product: CASRGGMNTEAFF. This sequence joins TRBV18 and TRBJ1-1; maybe TRBD1 (5 bases). The CDR3 extends over 13 amino acids. V lost 8 bases and J 0 bases, leaving 10 bases between the germline ends. Germline V lookup: CDR1 KGHSH, CDR2 LQKENI.

The chain uses TRBV12-3 or TRBV12-4 and TRBJ1-2; perhaps TRBD1 as D (5 bases). CDR3 size: 12 residues. The V gene lost 6 bases and the J gene lost 7 bases, with 12 bases spanning the gap. The CDR3 is CASRFREGGYTF. Written as DNA, the CDR3 is TGTGCCAGCAGGTTCAGGGAGGGTGGCTACACCTTC.

V gene TRBV14 combines with J gene TRBJ2-6; D is ambiguous. Germline CDR1 and CDR2: SGHDN and FVKESK. V was cut by 3 bases and J by 0 bases, with 3 bases left in between. The CDR3 contains 14 residues. The CDR3 loop reads CASSQSSGANVLTF. The CDR3 DNA reads TGTGCCAGCAGCCAGAGCTCTGGGGCCAACGTCCTGACTTTC.

This chain links TRBV18 with TRBJ1-1, with 9 bases aligning to TRBD1. This CDR3 has 17 amino acids. From germline, CDR1 is KGHSH and CDR2 LQKENI. Trimming removed 4 bases from V and 3 bases from J; junction bases left unmatched: 12. In DNA form, the CDR3 reads TGTGCCAGCTCACGTAGGGACAGGGCGATCAGCGACACTGAAGCTTTCTTT. Its protein is CASSRRDRAISDTEAFF.

This chain joins TRBV6-5 and TRBJ2-1, with TRBD1 as a possible D gene (6 bases). CDR1 is MNHEY and CDR2 is SVGAGI in the germline V gene. The CDR3 runs to 13 residues. V was cut by 5 bases and J by 8 bases, with 13 bases left in between. This chain's CDR3 is CASSPDRPHEQFF. In nucleotides, the CDR3 is TGTGCCAGCAGTCCCGACAGGCCCCATGAGCAGTTCTTC.

A word on this clone: This same CDR3 is encoded by further DNA sequences in the sample. The rearrangement links TRBV6-4 to TRBJ1-1, with D unclear. V lost 5 bases and J 0 bases, leaving 7 bases between the germline ends. This CDR3 spans 13 amino acids. Germline V CDR1 and CDR2: MRHNA, SNTAGT. The CDR3 sequence is CASSPGVNTEAFF. For the CDR3, the DNA is TGTGCCAGCAGTCCCGGGGTGAACACTGAAGCTTTCTTT.

V is TRBV5-1 and J is TRBJ2-7, with a weak D call TRBD2 (6 bases). Trimming took off 3 bases at V and 0 bases at J, with 13 bases between the two ends. The V gene's germline CDR1 is SGHRS and CDR2 YFSETQ. The CDR3 length is 15 residues. CDR3 sequence reads: CASSWGDGSSYEQYF. Here the CDR3 DNA reads TGCGCCAGCAGCTGGGGGGACGGGAGCTCCTACGAGCAGTACTTC.

This chain uses TRBV7-9 with TRBJ2-3, with unresolved D. The germline CDR1 and CDR2 sequences are SEHNR and FQNEAQ (reference sequence). The V and J ends lost 1 base and 4 bases respectively, with 12 bases between them. This CDR3 region has 15 residues. The DNA for the CDR3 is TGTGCCAGCAGCTTAGTCTGGCGGCCGGCAGATACGCAGTATTTT. It translates to CASSLVWRPADTQYF.

V is TRBV2 and J is TRBJ2-5, with a weak D call TRBD2 (5 bases). V was clipped by 4 bases and J by 4 bases, with 7 bases between them. Per germline, CDR1 SNHLY and CDR2 FYNNEI. The CDR3 consists of 12 residues. The CDR3 DNA follows: TGTGCCAGCAGTGGCCGGGGAGAGACCCAGTACTTC. Amino acids: CASSGRGETQYF.

This clone appeared many times. V usage is TRBV3-1 (or the pseudogene TRBV3-2) and J usage is TRBJ1-1; possible D gene TRBD1, 5 bases. V was cut by 1 base and J by 8 bases, with 11 bases left in between. Germline V gene lookup returns CDR1 LGHDT and CDR2 YNNKEL (reference sequence). The CDR3 has 13 amino acids. CDR3 amino acids: CASSQGQRTEAFF. The CDR3 DNA sequence: TGTGCCAGCAGCCAAGGACAACGGACAGAAGCTTTCTTT.

V gene TRBV12-3 or TRBV12-4 combines with J gene TRBJ1-5; D ambiguous. This CDR3 contains 13 residues. Trimming pared 2 bases from V and 7 bases from J, leaving 9 bases between. The CDR3 loop is CASSLPPGQPQHF. Here the CDR3 DNA reads TGTGCCAGCAGTTTACCTCCGGGGCAGCCCCAGCATTTT.

The chain links TRBV30 to TRBJ1-2; unclear D gene. The germline CDR1 and CDR2 sequences are GTSNPN and SVGIG (reference sequence). V lost 7 bases and J lost 3, with 15 bases in between. The length of the CDR3 is 13 residues. The CDR3 DNA reads TGTGCCTCCTTACCTACAGATCACTATGGCTACACCTTC. This codes for CASLPTDHYGYTF.

The rearrangement links TRBV19 to TRBJ2-7; D may be TRBD1 (5 bases). This CDR3 comprises 16 residues. V lost 6 bases and J lost 4, with 22 bases in between. The germline gives CDR1 LNHDA, CDR2 SQIVND (reference sequence). This CDR3 reads CASSKTGKTFSYEQYF. DNA for the CDR3: TGTGCCAGTAGCAAAACAGGCAAAACCTTCTCTTACGAGCAGTACTTC. The entire variable domain, with the rest obtained from reference TRBV19 and TRBJ2-7, is as follows: DGGITQSPKYLFRKEGQNVTLSCEQNLNHDAMYWYRQDPGQGLRLIYYSQIVNDFQKGDIAEGYSVSREKKESFPLTVTSAQKNPTAFYLCASSKTGKTFSYEQYFGPGTRLTVT.

The rearrangement joins TRBV7-2 to TRBJ1-6; 7 positions match TRBD1. The CDR3 consists of 13 residues. Germline assignment: CDR1 SGHTA and CDR2 FQGNSA. J lost 10 bases, V lost 2 bases, and 2 bases had no gene match. The CDR3 sequence is CASSLQGESPLHF. The CDR3 coding sequence is TGTGCCAGCAGCTTACAGGGGGAGTCACCCCTCCACTTT.

J is TRBJ2-7 and V is TRBV6-5; perhaps TRBD2 as D (5 bases). V lost 5 bases and J lost 6, with 11 bases in between. The CDR3 runs to 12 residues. Germline assignment: CDR1 MNHEY and CDR2 SVGAGI. This CDR3 is CASSRTRGEQYF. In DNA, the CDR3 is TGTGCCAGCAGTAGAACACGGGGCGAGCAGTACTTC.

The rearrangement uses TRBV5-8 and TRBJ2-2, with D possibly matching TRBD1 (6 bases). Germline CDR1 is SGHTS and CDR2 is YDEGEE. The CDR3 has 13 residues. V lost 4 bases to trimming and J lost 5 bases, with 9 bases between them. The CDR3 reads CASSLQGTGELFF. The CDR3 DNA follows: TGTGCCAGCAGCCTACAGGGTACCGGGGAGCTGTTTTTT.

V gene TRBV30 combines with J gene TRBJ1-5; TRBD1 is a possible D gene (6 bases). Germline values: CDR1 GTSNPN, CDR2 SVGIG (reference sequence). The V gene lost 2 bases and the J gene lost 6 bases, with 11 bases spanning the gap. This CDR3 spans 13 amino acids. CDR3 amino acids: CAWSPQGPQPQHF. CDR3 in DNA: TGTGCCTGGAGTCCACAGGGCCCTCAGCCCCAGCATTTT.